Included here is one TCR beta chain sequence, with context. Antigen unknown. Libraries were UMI-labeled 5' RACE TRB cDNA. Following a re-call of the 5' RACE reads, TCRdb has one entry per CDR3 protein and lacks DNA. The sample holds 150,000 or so distinct CDR3 sequences. The authors gated naive CD8+ T cells as CD45RO-CCR7+CD27+CD95-. This specimen belongs to a study of CXCR3-negative and CXCR3-positive naive CD8 T cells. Overall study: A total of some 130 million TRB reads was generated, with about 1.5 +/- 0.3 million per library.

The germline gives CDR1 SEHNR, CDR2 FQNEAQ (reference sequence). This CDR3 is built from 17 residues. The study's findings and limits: Relative to CXCR3-negative naive cells, CXCR3-positive naive cells had more hydrophobic TRB CDR3s. Fresh PBMCs were used in most assays, and CXCR3 expression partially decreased after cryopreservation. The study found that naive CXCR3-negative and CXCR3-positive cells shared TRBV-TRBJ usage, while memory cells differed.

The sample comprised naive CXCR3+ CD8+ T cells from blood. Documented subset: CD45RO-CCR7+CD27+CD95- naive CD8+ T cells expressing CXCR3 (TNR3+). This TCR came from a human donor in good health. Some clones in this sample may be carry-over from other donors' samples. The chain is built from TRBV7-9 and TRBJ2-1; as DNA is missing, the TRBD2 call by TCRdb cannot be tested. CDR3 loop: CASSFGLAGGESREQFF.